One TCR beta chain is described in this entry. The protocol was immunoSEQ multiplex PCR, while the TCRdb copy is restricted to in-frame clones and leaves out a portion. In the table there are fewer than 85,000 clones, over 75% of which are singletons. The CDR3 runs to 14 residues. Between the trimmed V and J ends, which lost 10 bases and 2 bases, there was a span of 18 bases. Germline CDR1 reads SGHTA; CDR2 reads FQGNSA. The data are from a study of identifying expanded T cells in peripheral blood. The source of this sequence is a person aged 18 to 70 in good health. Sequencing was carried out using blood. This chain joins TRBV7-2 and TRBJ2-7; D uncertain. The CDR3 spells CATKKGGNTYEQYF. In DNA, the CDR3 is TGTGCCACGAAAAAGGGTGGGAACACCTACGAGCAGTACTTC.